This T cell receptor beta chain was retrieved from a study of cytomegalovirus exposure and HLA in healthy donors. The overall study: It was reported in a later analysis that the approximately 120 validation repertoires used the same platform as the 500 to 700 first-cohort repertoires.

Comment on this clone: The antigen is undetermined.

The CDR3 is 13 amino acids. CDR1 is MGHRA and CDR2 is YSYEKL in the germline V gene. The V gene lost 1 base and the J gene lost 1 base, with 4 bases spanning the gap. Sequencing was performed with immunoSEQ multiplex PCR; in TCRdb, only in-frame clones are kept and a portion is missing. The data show around 250,000 clones, almost 90% seen once. Study-level points and caveats: Most TCR sequences proved rare, with some public TCRs found in many donors. Cytomegalovirus association was assigned to under 200 TCR beta chains. Three chains tied to CMV proved CMV antigen-specific in vitro.

Sequenced material: PBMCs. This TCR was sampled from a young woman in good health and CMV-seronegative. The chain employs TRBV4-1 and TRBJ1-1; unclear D gene. The CDR3 DNA reads TGCGCCAGCAGCCAAGTTAGGAACACTGAAGCTTTCTTT. The encoded protein is CASSQVRNTEAFF.